The text below deals with one T cell receptor beta chain. This receptor's antigen is unknown. Per-base quality was not reported, and no clone a single base away is much larger than it. After removal of 0 bases from V and 4 bases from J, the junction retains 11 bases not matched to a gene. CDR1 and CDR2, per the germline V gene (reference sequence), are DFQATT and SNEGSKA. The CDR3 has 17 amino acids, counting the end cysteine and phenylalanine. The entry retains the CDR3 DNA only, 51 bases that are in frame from base 1. The donors were about 40 Caucasian individuals from Russia, aged roughly 6 to 90 years, who were systemically healthy. Each donor gave 8 to 10 milliliters of peripheral blood, drawn into EDTA-treated Vacutainer tubes. PBMCs were isolated by Ficoll-Paque density-gradient centrifugation, with at least 6.5 million obtained per sample. Total RNA, at least 6 micrograms per sample, was extracted from PBMCs with Trizol reagent. The percentages of naive CD45RAhigh/CD27high T cells were determined by flow cytometry on a PBMC aliquot from every donor.

The data were taken from a study of blood T cells in healthy people across ages (dated by TCRdb to the mid-2010s). At the level of the whole study: Template switching captured roughly one uniquely barcoded TCR beta cDNA molecule per two T cells in model experiments. To track age-related changes in TCR beta repertoire diversity, the study relied on deep sequencing normalized with unique cDNA molecular identifiers. The study analyzed two additional independent replicas of 1 million unique cDNA reads from the same blood draw for two donors, one aged 18 to 29 and one aged 80 or older. Donors were grouped into four age groups: young (average roughly 16 years), middle-aged (around 39), aged (roughly 67) and long-lived (roughly 80). To avoid experimental bias, donors of different ages were distributed randomly across sequencing lanes.

What the research found in general, with its limitations: Compared with the aged group, more naive CD4+ T cells, fewer expanded clones and increased TCR diversity were shown by the long-lived group, suggesting age selection. Conclusive comparison of naive and antigen-experienced compartments was prevented by the profiling of bulk unsorted PBMCs. Estimates of total diversity based on one million sequenced T cells were regarded as lower bounds and as underestimates. There was a strong correlation between observed TCR beta diversity and the percentage of naive T cells measured by flow cytometry. Observed TCR beta diversity per million T cells fell roughly linearly with age, and a significant reduction was already apparent by age around 44. Because donor CMV infection status was unknown, age-related changes in expanded clonotypes were potentially confounded.

The protocol used for the library was 5' RACE. The instrument given in TCRdb is Illumina HiSeq 2500. A second about 7 to 11 cycle PCR used a sample-barcoded 5' primer and a J-beta primer mix. Each TCR beta cDNA molecule received a unique molecular identifier from a template-switch 5' adaptor carrying 12 random nucleotides. Each sample yielded at least 2.5 million CDR3-containing paired-end reads. First-strand cDNA was synthesized from all RNA with the Mint cDNA synthesis kit, primed by a TRBC-specific oligonucleotide. Following uracil-DNA glycosylase treatment, all cDNA underwent a first 18-cycle PCR with the universal primers M1SS and BC2_uni_R. From the authors' description of their analysis: Normalization of each sample was performed by random selection of 1 million high-quality reads, each carrying a distinct molecular identifier. Reads sharing molecular identifiers were discarded rather than binned into consensus sequences. MiTCR, set to a Q25 quality threshold and the strictest error-elimination algorithm, was used for CDR3 identification, clonotype clustering and error correction. A nonparametric unseen species model with Euler transformation was used to estimate a lower bound on total TCR beta diversity. Using fastp at Q25 and MiXCR, TCRdb reprocessed the public reads and kept productive beta chains. For every CDR3 protein sequence, its rows merge into one entry that carries the most common genes and DNA. None of the V and J calls come from the authors' own analysis; TCRdb made them. The table for this sample lists 890,000 or so distinct CDR3 sequences; roughly 60% of them were counted only once. 28% of the sample rests with the top ten.

The rearranged segments are TRBV20-1 and TRBJ1-2; 10 bases in the middle match TRBD1. Material: blood. This sequence originates from a man aged 25 to 40 in good health. In nucleotides, the sequence is TGCAGTGCTAGAGATAGCGACAGGGGGCGAGGGGCCTATGGCTACACCTTC. This is translated as CSARDSDRGRGAYGYTF.